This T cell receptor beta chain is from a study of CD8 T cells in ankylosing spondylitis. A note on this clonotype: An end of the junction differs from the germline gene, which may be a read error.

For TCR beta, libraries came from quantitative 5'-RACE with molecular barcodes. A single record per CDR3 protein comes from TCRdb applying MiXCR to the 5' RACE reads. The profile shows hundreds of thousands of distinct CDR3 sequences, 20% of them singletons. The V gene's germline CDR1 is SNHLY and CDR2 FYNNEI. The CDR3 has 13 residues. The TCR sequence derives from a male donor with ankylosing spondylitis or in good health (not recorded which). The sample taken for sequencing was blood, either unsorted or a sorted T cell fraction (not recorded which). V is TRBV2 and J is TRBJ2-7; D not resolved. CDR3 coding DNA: TGTGCCAGCAGTGAACAGGCGTACAACGAGCAGCACTTC. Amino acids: CASSEQAYNEQHF.